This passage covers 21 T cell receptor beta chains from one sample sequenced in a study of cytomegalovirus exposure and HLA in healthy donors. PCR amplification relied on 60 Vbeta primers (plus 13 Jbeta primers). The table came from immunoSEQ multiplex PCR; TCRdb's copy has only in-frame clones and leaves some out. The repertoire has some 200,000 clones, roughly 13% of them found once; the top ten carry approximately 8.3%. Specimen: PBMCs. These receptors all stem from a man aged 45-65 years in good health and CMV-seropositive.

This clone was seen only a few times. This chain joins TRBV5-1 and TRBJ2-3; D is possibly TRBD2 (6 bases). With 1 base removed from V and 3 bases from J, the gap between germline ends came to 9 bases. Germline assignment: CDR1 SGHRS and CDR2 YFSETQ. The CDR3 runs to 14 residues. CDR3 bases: TGCGCCAGCAGCTTGAGCGGGCCGACAGATACGCAGTATTTT. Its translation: CASSLSGPTDTQYF.

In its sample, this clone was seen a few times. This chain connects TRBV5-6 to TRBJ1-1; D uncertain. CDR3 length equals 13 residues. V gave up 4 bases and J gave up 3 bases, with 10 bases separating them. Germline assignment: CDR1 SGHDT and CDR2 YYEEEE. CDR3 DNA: TGTGCCAGCAGCGTTGGGAGGGACACTGAAGCTTTCTTT. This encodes CASSVGRDTEAFF.

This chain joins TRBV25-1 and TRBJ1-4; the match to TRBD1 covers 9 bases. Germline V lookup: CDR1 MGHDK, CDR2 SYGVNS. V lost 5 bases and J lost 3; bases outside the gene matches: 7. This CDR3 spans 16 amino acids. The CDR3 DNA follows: TGTGCCAGCAGTCCGACAGGGGGGGTCTCTAATGAAAAACTGTTTTTT. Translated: CASSPTGGVSNEKLFF.

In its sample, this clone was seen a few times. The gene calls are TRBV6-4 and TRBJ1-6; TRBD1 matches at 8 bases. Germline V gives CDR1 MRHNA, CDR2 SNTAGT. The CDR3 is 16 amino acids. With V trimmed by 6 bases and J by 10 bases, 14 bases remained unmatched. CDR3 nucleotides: TGTGCCAGCAGCTACGCTCCAGACAGGGGAGGCTCACCCCTCCACTTT. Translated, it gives CASSYAPDRGGSPLHF.

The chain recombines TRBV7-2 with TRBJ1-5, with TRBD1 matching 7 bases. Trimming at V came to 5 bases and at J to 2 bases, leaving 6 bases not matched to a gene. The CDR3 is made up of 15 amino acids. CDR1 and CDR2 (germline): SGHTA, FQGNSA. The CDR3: CASSAQGTGNQPQHF. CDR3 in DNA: TGTGCCAGCAGCGCACAGGGGACTGGCAATCAGCCCCAGCATTTT. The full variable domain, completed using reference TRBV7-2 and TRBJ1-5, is GAGVSQSPSNKVTEKGKDVELRCDPISGHTALYWYRQSLGQGLEFLIYFQGNSAPDKSGLPSDRFSAERTGGSVSTLTIQRTQQEDSAVYLCASSAQGTGNQPQHFGDGTRLSIL.

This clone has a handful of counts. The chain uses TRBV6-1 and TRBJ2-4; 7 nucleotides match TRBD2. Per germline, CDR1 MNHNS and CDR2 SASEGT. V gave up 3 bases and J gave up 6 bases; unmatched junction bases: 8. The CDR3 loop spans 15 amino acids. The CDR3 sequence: CASSDLGREGNIQYF. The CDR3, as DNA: TGTGCCAGCAGTGATTTGGGCAGGGAGGGAAACATTCAGTACTTC.

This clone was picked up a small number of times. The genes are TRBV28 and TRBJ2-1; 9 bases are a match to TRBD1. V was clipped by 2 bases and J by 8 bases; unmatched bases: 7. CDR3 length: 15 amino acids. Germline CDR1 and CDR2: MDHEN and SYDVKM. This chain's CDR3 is CASSLAGTGRDEQFF. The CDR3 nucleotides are TGTGCCAGCAGTTTAGCGGGGACAGGGAGGGATGAGCAGTTCTTC.

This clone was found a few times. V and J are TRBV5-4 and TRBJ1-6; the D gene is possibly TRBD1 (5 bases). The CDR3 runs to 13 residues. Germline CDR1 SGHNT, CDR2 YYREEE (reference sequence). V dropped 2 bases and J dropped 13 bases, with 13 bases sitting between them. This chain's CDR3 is CASSLFGGTPLHF. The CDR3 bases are TGTGCCAGCAGCTTATTCGGCGGGACTCCCCTCCACTTT.

CDR3 amino acids: CAIRGTSGGERTDTQYF. The DNA for the CDR3 is TGTGCCATCCGGGGGACTAGCGGGGGGGAACGCACAGATACGCAGTATTTT. The J gene is TRBJ2-3, the V gene TRBV10-3; 16 bases fit TRBD2. The CDR3 has 17 amino acids. CDR1 is ENHRY, CDR2 SYGVKD, per germline. The junction had 6 bases not matched to a gene; V was cut back by 8 bases and J by 1 base.

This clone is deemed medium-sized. The CDR3 nucleotides are TGTGCCAGCAGCCCCTTGGGGACATATAAAGGCAATGAGCAGTTCTTC. It codes for CASSPLGTYKGNEQFF. V is TRBV7-9 and J is TRBJ2-1; maybe TRBD1 (6 bases). This CDR3 comprises 16 residues. Per the germline V gene, CDR1 is SEHNR and CDR2 is FQNEAQ (reference sequence). The V end lost 5 bases, the J end lost 6 bases, and 20 bases lay between the germline ends.

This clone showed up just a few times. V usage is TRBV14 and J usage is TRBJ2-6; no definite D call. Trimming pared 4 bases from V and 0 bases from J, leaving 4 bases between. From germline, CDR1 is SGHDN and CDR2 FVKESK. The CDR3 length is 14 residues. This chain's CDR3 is CASSPHSGANVLTF. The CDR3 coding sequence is TGTGCCAGCAGCCCCCACTCTGGGGCCAACGTCCTGACTTTC.

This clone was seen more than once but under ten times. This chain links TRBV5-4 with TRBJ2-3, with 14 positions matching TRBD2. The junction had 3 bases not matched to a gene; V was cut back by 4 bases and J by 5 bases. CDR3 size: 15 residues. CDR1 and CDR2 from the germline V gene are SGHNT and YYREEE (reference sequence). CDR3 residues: CASSPGLAGEDTQYF. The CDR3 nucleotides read TGTGCCAGCAGCCCGGGACTAGCGGGGGAAGATACGCAGTATTTT.

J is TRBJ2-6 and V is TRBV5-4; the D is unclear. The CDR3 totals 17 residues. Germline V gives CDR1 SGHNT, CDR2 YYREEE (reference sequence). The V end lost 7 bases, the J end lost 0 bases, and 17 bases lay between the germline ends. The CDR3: CASGASGARSGANVLTF. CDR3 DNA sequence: TGTGCCAGCGGCGCCTCGGGTGCCCGCTCTGGGGCCAACGTCCTGACTTTC.

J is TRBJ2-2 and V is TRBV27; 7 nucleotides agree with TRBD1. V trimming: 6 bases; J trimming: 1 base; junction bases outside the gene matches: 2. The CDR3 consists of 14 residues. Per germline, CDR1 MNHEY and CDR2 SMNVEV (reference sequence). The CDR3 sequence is CASRWTGNTGELFF. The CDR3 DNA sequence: TGTGCCAGCAGGTGGACAGGGAACACCGGGGAGCTGTTTTTT.

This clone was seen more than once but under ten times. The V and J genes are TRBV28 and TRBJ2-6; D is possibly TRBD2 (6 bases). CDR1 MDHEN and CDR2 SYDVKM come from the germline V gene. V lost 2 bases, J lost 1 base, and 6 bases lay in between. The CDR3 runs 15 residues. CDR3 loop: CASSLGGSGANVLTF. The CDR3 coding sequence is TGTGCCAGCAGTTTAGGAGGGTCTGGGGCCAACGTCCTGACTTTC. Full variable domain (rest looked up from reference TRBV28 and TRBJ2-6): DVKVTQSSRYLVKRTGEKVFLECVQDMDHENMFWYRQDPGLGLRLIYFSYDVKMKEKGDIPEGYSVSREKKERFSLILESASTNQTSMYLCASSLGGSGANVLTFGAGSRLTVL.

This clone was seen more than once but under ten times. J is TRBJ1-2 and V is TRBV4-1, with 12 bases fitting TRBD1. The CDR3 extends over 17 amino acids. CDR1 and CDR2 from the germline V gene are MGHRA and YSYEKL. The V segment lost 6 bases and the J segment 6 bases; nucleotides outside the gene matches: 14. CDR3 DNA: TGCGCCAGCAGTGAACCGGGACAGGGGGCGAATGGGGATGGCTACACCTTC. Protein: CASSEPGQGANGDGYTF.

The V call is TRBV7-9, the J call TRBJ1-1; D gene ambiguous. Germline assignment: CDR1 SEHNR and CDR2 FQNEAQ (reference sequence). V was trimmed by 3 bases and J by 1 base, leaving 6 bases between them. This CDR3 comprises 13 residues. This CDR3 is CASSLSGNTEAFF. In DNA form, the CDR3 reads TGTGCCAGCAGCTTGTCCGGGAACACTGAAGCTTTCTTT.

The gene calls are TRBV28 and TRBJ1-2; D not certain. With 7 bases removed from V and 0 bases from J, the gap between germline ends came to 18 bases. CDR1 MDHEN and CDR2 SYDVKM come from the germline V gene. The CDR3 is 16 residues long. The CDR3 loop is CASNEDTFSANYGYTF. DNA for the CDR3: TGTGCCAGCAATGAAGACACCTTTTCAGCTAACTATGGCTACACCTTC.

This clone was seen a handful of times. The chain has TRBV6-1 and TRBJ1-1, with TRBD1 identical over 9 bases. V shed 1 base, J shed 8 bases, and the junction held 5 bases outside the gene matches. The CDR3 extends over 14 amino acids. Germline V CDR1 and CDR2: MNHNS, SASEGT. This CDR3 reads CASSEVFGTGEAFF. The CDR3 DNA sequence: TGTGCCAGCAGTGAAGTTTTTGGGACAGGGGAAGCTTTCTTT.

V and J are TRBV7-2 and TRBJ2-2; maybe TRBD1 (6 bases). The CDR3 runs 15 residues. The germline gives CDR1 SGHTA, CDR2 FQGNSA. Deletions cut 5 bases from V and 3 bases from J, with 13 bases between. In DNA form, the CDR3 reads TGTGCCAGCAGCCAAGACAGGACTGACACCGGGGAGCTGTTTTTT. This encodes CASSQDRTDTGELFF.

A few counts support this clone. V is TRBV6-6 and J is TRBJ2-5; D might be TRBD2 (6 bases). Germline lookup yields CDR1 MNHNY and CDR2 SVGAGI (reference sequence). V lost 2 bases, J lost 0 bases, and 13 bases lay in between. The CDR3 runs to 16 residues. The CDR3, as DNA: TGTGCCAGCAGTTACCCCCGTTCGGGGGACCAAGAGACCCAGTACTTC. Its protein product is CASSYPRSGDQETQYF.